This T cell receptor beta chain was recovered during a study of identical twins. TCRdb processed the 5' RACE reads anew with MiXCR; each CDR3 protein has one entry. The table records approximately 300,000 distinct CDR3 sequences, roughly 10% of them present only once. Regarding the study as a whole: Twins shared out-of-frame alpha sequences with excess low generation probability. Where beta out-of-frame sequences were concerned, excess twin sharing was weaker. Modelling underestimated the level of out-of-frame TCR alpha sharing observed in monozygotic twins.

All donors were healthy Caucasians. V lost 4 bases to trimming and J lost 2 bases; unmatched junction nucleotides: 3. Germline V gene data show CDR1 as SEHNR and CDR2 as FQNEAQ (reference sequence). The CDR3 is made up of 14 amino acids. This clonotype was detected a few times. As yet, its antigen is unknown. These records were also assigned to another study, of yellow fever vaccine responses in identical twins.

The source of this sequence is a woman between 18 and 29 years old in good health. The chain combines TRBV7-9 with TRBJ2-5, with 8 bases aligning to TRBD1. The specimen sequenced was CD8+ T cells sorted from blood. In DNA, the CDR3 is TGTGCCAGCAGCTGGACAGGGCCACAAGAGACCCAGTACTTC. It specifies CASSWTGPQETQYF.